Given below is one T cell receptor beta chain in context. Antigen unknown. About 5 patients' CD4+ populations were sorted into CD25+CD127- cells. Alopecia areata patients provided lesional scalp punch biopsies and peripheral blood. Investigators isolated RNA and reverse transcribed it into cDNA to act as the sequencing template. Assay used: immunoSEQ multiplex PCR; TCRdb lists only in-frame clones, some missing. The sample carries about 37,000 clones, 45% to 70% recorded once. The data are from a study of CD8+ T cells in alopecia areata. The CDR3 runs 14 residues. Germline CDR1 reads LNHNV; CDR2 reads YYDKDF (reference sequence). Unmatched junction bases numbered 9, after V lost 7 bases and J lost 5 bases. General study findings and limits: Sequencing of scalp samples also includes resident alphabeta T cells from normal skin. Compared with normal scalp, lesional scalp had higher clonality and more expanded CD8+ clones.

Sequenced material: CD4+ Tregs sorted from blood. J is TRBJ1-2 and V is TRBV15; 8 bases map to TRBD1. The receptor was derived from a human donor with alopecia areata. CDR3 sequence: CATNTTRTGYGYTF. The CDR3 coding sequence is TGTGCCACCAACACTACTCGGACAGGGTATGGCTACACCTTC.